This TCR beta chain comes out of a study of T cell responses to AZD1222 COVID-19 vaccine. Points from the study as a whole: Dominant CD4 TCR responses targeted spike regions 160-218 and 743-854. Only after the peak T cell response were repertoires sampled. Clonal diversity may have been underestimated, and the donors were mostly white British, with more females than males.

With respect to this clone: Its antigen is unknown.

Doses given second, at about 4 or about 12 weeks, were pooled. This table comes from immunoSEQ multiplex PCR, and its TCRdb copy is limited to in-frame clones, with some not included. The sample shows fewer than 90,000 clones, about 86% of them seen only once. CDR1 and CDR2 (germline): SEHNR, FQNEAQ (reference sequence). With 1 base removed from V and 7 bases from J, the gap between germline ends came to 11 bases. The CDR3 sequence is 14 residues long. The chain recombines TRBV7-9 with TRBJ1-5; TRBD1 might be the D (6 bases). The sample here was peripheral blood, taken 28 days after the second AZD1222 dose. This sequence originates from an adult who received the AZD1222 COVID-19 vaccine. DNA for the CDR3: TGTGCCAGCAGCTTAGGGGGCGGGGGCCAGCCCCAGCATTTT. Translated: CASSLGGGGQPQHF.